This entry describes one T cell receptor (beta chain). The data belong to a study of shared clonotypes between healthy human individuals. Sequencing used immunoSEQ multiplex PCR; TCRdb keeps in-frame clones, though not all of them. The table has more than 400,000 clones, 95% to 97% seen once. Trimming stripped 8 bases from V and 3 bases from J, with 14 bases between. CDR3 length equals 14 residues. Germline V lookup: CDR1 MDHEN, CDR2 SYDVKM. Donors were healthy HIV-negative adults without recent acute infections or vaccinations. Sequencing was carried out using naive CD4+ T cells sorted from blood. Subset: CD45RA+ positively selected. The receptor's source is a woman in her twenties or thirties in good health. The chain uses TRBV28 and TRBJ1-5, with D tentatively TRBD1 (5 bases). CDR3 sequence: CASLWQGLNQPQHF. The CDR3 region has the DNA TGTGCCAGCCTCTGGCAGGGCCTCAATCAGCCCCAGCATTTT.